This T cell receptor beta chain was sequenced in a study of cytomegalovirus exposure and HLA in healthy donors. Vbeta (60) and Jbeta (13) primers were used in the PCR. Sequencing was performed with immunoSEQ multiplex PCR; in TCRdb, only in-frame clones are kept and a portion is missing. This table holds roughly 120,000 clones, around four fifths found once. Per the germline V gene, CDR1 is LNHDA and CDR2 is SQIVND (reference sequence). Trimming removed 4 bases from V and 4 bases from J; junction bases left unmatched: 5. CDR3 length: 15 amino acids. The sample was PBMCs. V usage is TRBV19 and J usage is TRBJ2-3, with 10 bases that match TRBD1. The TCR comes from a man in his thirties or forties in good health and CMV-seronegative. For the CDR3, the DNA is TGTGCCAGTAGTAGACAGGGGGCATGGGCAGATACGCAGTATTTT. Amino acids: CASSRQGAWADTQYF.